These T cell receptor beta chains were read from a single sample in a study of CD8 T cells in Susac syndrome. Using its own MiXCR run on the immunoSEQ multiplex PCR reads, TCRdb lists one record per CDR3 protein. Of under 300,000 distinct CDR3 sequences in the sample, roughly 95% were seen once. Sample: CD4+ T cells from PBMCs. Receptor source: a human donor with Susac syndrome. Both conserved end residues are trimmed from each CDR3.

CDR3: SAINRGSGETQY; J: TRBJ2-5; V: TRBV20-1
CDR3: ASSQGRLADNSTYEQY; J: TRBJ2-7; V: TRBV4-1
CDR3: ASSLAAQDEQF; J: TRBJ2-1; V: TRBV3-1
CDR3: ASSQTGSGGQETQY; J: TRBJ2-5; V: TRBV4-1
CDR3: SARDDFTPSGPQETQY; J: TRBJ2-5; V: TRBV20-1
CDR3: ASSQQGSGDEQY; J: TRBJ2-7; V: TRBV9
CDR3: SARDGSTPHYNEQF; J: TRBJ2-1; V: TRBV20-1
CDR3: ASSQDPRLNTDTQY; J: TRBJ2-3; V: TRBV4-1
CDR3: AVGGEPGGTQY; J: TRBJ2-3; V: TRBV30
CDR3: ASSLVTAGGTDTQY; J: TRBJ2-3; V: TRBV5-1
CDR3: AWNRDGTEAF; J: TRBJ1-1; V: TRBV30
CDR3: SVGQPYEQY; J: TRBJ2-7; V: TRBV29-1
CDR3: ASSEGDRYTGELF; J: TRBJ2-2; V: TRBV25-1
CDR3: ASSITGGDQPQH; J: TRBJ1-5; V: TRBV19
CDR3: ASSPGTNSYEQY; J: TRBJ2-7; V: TRBV18
CDR3: ASSLVGKGGEKLF; J: TRBJ1-4; V: TRBV5-6
CDR3: ASSAHSGPGGHGYT; J: TRBJ1-2; V: TRBV7-8
CDR3: ASSRTALTKNIQY; J: TRBJ2-4; V: TRBV6-5
CDR3: ASSRNQGPEGPQH; J: TRBJ1-5; V: TRBV28
CDR3: ASSLALAEHTDTQY; J: TRBJ2-3; V: TRBV5-4
CDR3: SASTSGSSYEQY; J: TRBJ2-7; V: TRBV20-1
CDR3: ASSFLGVNTEAF; J: TRBJ1-1; V: TRBV12-3/TRBV12-4
CDR3: ASSLVQGEETQY; J: TRBJ2-5; V: TRBV7-7
CDR3: ASSELGNGELF; J: TRBJ2-2; V: TRBV25-1
CDR3: ASSPDLTDTQY; J: TRBJ2-3; V: TRBV18
CDR3: ASSQENSKSGYT; J: TRBJ1-2; V: TRBV4-2
CDR3: ASRLGQGHGYT; J: TRBJ1-2; V: TRBV6-5
CDR3: ATTGGYEQY; J: TRBJ2-7; V: TRBV24-1
CDR3: ASSLGARTENTEAF; J: TRBJ1-1; V: TRBV12-3/TRBV12-4
CDR3: SAIPAGPAYEQY; J: TRBJ2-7; V: TRBV20-1
CDR3: ASSYSGGVYGYT; J: TRBJ1-2; V: TRBV6-6
CDR3: ASSTRQGLHEAF; J: TRBJ1-1; V: TRBV5-1
CDR3: ASSRLTGMFSYGYT; J: TRBJ1-2; V: TRBV4-1
CDR3: ASSQLGTIAYEQY; J: TRBJ2-7; V: TRBV14
CDR3: ASSVLAGDVGGELF; J: TRBJ2-2; V: TRBV5-1
CDR3: ASSGEVRGLVAF; J: TRBJ1-1; V: TRBV10-2
CDR3: SARAPPVGGWGTDTQY; J: TRBJ2-3; V: TRBV20-1
CDR3: ASSLSRDSQPQH; J: TRBJ1-5; V: TRBV27
CDR3: ASSTPGLAGAETQY; J: TRBJ2-5; V: TRBV7-9
CDR3: ASSPRTSFYNEQF; J: TRBJ2-1; V: TRBV12-3/TRBV12-4
CDR3: ATSDRGGADTQY; J: TRBJ2-3; V: TRBV24-1
CDR3: SASGPLAGRLYNEQF; J: TRBJ2-1; V: TRBV20-1
CDR3: SARDLPSSGPQY; J: TRBJ2-5; V: TRBV20-1
CDR3: ASSLGTGAEETQY; J: TRBJ2-5; V: TRBV7-9
CDR3: ASSRRDRLYNEQF; J: TRBJ2-1; V: TRBV21-1